The 20 T cell receptor beta chains presented below share a single source sample, sequenced in a study of T cells in Graves' hyperthyroidism and ophthalmopathy (dated by TCRdb to about 2019). The protocol used for the library was multiplex PCR. The sample was run on an Illumina HiSeq 2000. The TCR beta CDR3 regions were amplified from the RNA transcripts. The TCR CDR3 was subjected to a first round of RT-PCR using the HTBI primer set and the Qiagen OneStep RT-PCR kit. Clones were called with MiXCR by TCRdb after fastp trimmed the public reads at Q25, and only in-frame beta chains were retained. Rows are combined by CDR3 protein, so each entry shows the most common genes and DNA. Within this sample are around 700,000 distinct CDR3 sequences, with approximately 40% of them counted one time only. Around 30% of the sample rests with the top ten. What was sequenced was blood. These receptors originate from a woman in her 40s with Graves' hyperthyroidism.

There are a few counts of this clonotype. In DNA, the CDR3 is TGTGCCAGCAGCCAAGACGAGTCACGGAATGAAAAACTGTTTTTT. Amino acids: CASSQDESRNEKLFF. The chain recombines TRBV4-2 with TRBJ1-4; unclear D gene. The CDR3 is made up of 15 amino acids. V lost 0 bases and J lost 5, with 10 bases in between. Germline CDR1 LGHNA, CDR2 YNFKEQ.

The table lists this clonotype with many counts. This rearrangement joins TRBV15 to TRBJ2-5; D gene ambiguous. V lost 0 bases and J 5 bases, leaving 13 bases between the germline ends. The V gene's germline CDR1 is LNHNV and CDR2 YYDKDF (reference sequence). The CDR3 has 15 residues. The CDR3 loop is CATSRDVIRWETQYF. The DNA for the CDR3 is TGTGCCACCAGCAGAGATGTTATCCGGTGGGAGACCCAGTACTTC.

The CDR3 protein is CASSDPGQRDSNQPQHF. The CDR3 DNA is TGCGCCAGCAGCGATCCGGGACAGCGAGATAGCAATCAGCCCCAGCATTTT. The chain combines TRBV4-3 with TRBJ1-5; TRBD1 agrees at 7 bases. V shed 5 bases and J 0 bases; nucleotides not matched to a gene: 10. This CDR3 is 17 amino acids long. Germline V CDR1 and CDR2: LGHNA, YSLEER.

This chain connects TRBV10-2 to TRBJ1-1; D not certain. The CDR3 spans 14 residues. Trimming took 7 bases from V and 0 from J, leaving 12 bases between them. Germline CDR1 is WSHSY and CDR2 is SAAADI. This CDR3 reads CASISLLLNTEAFF. As DNA, the CDR3 is TGCGCCAGCATTTCACTCCTTTTGAACACTGAAGCTTTCTTT.

The CDR3 bases are TGTGCCAGCAGCTTAGGCGGGAATAAGCAGTTCTTC. As protein: CASSLGGNKQFF. The gene calls are TRBV7-2 and TRBJ2-1, with D possibly matching TRBD2 (6 bases). V shed 1 base and J shed 11 bases, with 9 bases lying between them. This CDR3 is 12 amino acids long. Per germline, CDR1 SGHTA and CDR2 FQGNSA.

This clonotype appeared a few times. This chain joins TRBV29-1 and TRBJ1-2; 10 bases line up with TRBD1. The V segment lost 7 bases and the J segment 4 bases; nucleotides outside the gene matches: 6. Germline CDR1 and CDR2: SQVTM and ANQGSEA. The CDR3 contains 13 residues. The CDR3 loop reads CSGAGTGAYGYTF. DNA for the CDR3: TGCAGCGGCGCCGGGACAGGGGCCTATGGCTACACCTTC. Together with reference TRBV29-1 and TRBJ1-2, the CDR3 gives the full variable domain: SAVISQKPSRDICQRGTSLTIQCQVDSQVTMMFWYRQQPGQSLTLIATANQGSEATYESGFVIDKFPISRPNLTFSTLTVSNMSPEDSSIYLCSGAGTGAYGYTFGSGTRLTVV.

This clonotype turned up a few times. The chain recombines TRBV7-9 with TRBJ1-3, with unresolved D. Per the germline V gene, CDR1 is SEHNR and CDR2 is FQNEAQ (reference sequence). The CDR3 contains 15 residues. With 3 bases removed from V and 4 bases from J, the gap between germline ends came to 13 bases. In DNA form, the CDR3 reads TGTGCCAGCAGCTTTTGGACCCGCCGAGGAAACACCATATATTTT. Protein sequence: CASSFWTRRGNTIYF.

The sample holds many counts of this clonotype. V is TRBV6-2 or TRBV6-3 and J is TRBJ1-1; D gene ambiguous. Germline values: CDR1 MNHEY, CDR2 SVGEGT. The V and J ends lost 6 bases and 7 bases respectively, with 12 bases between them. This CDR3 has 12 amino acids. The CDR3 coding sequence is TGTGCCAGCAGAGGTTACGGAGATGAAGCTTTCTTT. It codes for CASRGYGDEAFF.

V gene TRBV19 combines with J gene TRBJ2-5; D might be TRBD1 or TRBD2, each matching 5 bases. Germline V gene data show CDR1 as LNHDA and CDR2 as SQIVND (reference sequence). Trimming cost V 5 bases and J 4 bases, with 14 bases left between them. This CDR3 region has 14 residues. CDR3 sequence: CASSLGDGAETQYF. Here the CDR3 DNA reads TGTGCCAGTAGTCTGGGAGATGGGGCAGAGACCCAGTACTTC.

This clonotype has ten or more counts. V and J are TRBV7-9 and TRBJ1-2; D not resolved. CDR1 SEHNR and CDR2 FQNEAQ come from the germline V gene (reference sequence). The germline V and J ends were trimmed by 3 bases and 0 bases, with 17 bases remaining between them. CDR3 length: 17 residues. The CDR3 DNA reads as TGTGCCAGCAGCTTCCCCGGACTCAAGCGAGCTAACTATGGCTACACCTTC. It is translated as CASSFPGLKRANYGYTF.

The chain employs TRBV29-1 and TRBJ2-1; 9 bases agree with TRBD2. The CDR3 is made up of 19 amino acids. Germline lookup yields CDR1 SQVTM and CDR2 ANQGSEA. With V trimmed by 1 base and J by 0 bases, 13 bases remained unmatched. The CDR3 DNA reads TGCAGCGTTGAAGCTCCCGGGACTAGCCCTGACAGCTCCTACAATGAGCAGTTCTTC. This translates into CSVEAPGTSPDSSYNEQFF.

A word on this clonotype: A read error may be the cause here, since a much bigger clone is one base away. CDR3 in amino acids: CSARGGAEPYEQHF. The DNA for the CDR3 is TGCAGTGCTAGAGGGGGGGCGGAACCCTACGAGCAGCACTTC. The chain carries TRBV20-1 and TRBJ2-7, with D possibly being TRBD1 or TRBD2 (6 bases each). The CDR3 has 14 residues. Germline lookup yields CDR1 DFQATT and CDR2 SNEGSKA (reference sequence).

There are many counts of this clonotype. The CDR3 DNA sequence: TGCAGTGCCGGACCGGACAGCTCTGGGGCCAACGTCCTGACTTTC. As protein: CSAGPDSSGANVLTF. This chain connects TRBV20-1 to TRBJ2-6; a weak D match, TRBD1 (6 bases). V dropped 6 bases and J dropped 0 bases, with 12 bases sitting between them. This CDR3 has 15 residues. From germline, CDR1 is DFQATT and CDR2 SNEGSKA (reference sequence).

The chain carries TRBV7-2 and TRBJ1-1; no clear D gene. The CDR3 spans 12 residues. Germline CDR1 reads SGHTA; CDR2 reads FQGNSA. Trimming took off 4 bases at V and 8 bases at J, with 11 bases between the two ends. The CDR3 loop is CASSSSRVEAFF. The CDR3 DNA is TGTGCCAGCAGCTCGTCACGGGTAGAAGCTTTCTTT.

This clonotype was detected only once. The CDR3 coding sequence is TGTGCCAGCAGTCCGCTCCGGGCCGAGAAAGAGACCCAGTACTTC. As protein: CASSPLRAEKETQYF. The J gene is TRBJ2-5, the V gene TRBV12-3 or TRBV12-4, with D uncertain. Between the trimmed V and J ends, which lost 5 bases and 3 bases, there was a span of 16 bases. The CDR3 loop spans 15 amino acids.

Many counts were recorded for this clonotype. The V and J genes are TRBV6-2 or TRBV6-3 and TRBJ1-5, with 10 bases fitting TRBD1. Germline loops: CDR1 MNHEY, CDR2 SVGEGT. Germline trimming cut 2 bases from V and 7 bases from J; bases unmatched to any gene: 2. This CDR3 region has 14 residues. The CDR3 DNA reads TGTGCCAGCAGTTACGGGACAGGGGAACAGCCCCAGCATTTT. It is translated as CASSYGTGEQPQHF.

In this sample, this clonotype turned up many times. J is TRBJ1-2 and V is TRBV19; TRBD1 matches 7 bases. Germline loops: CDR1 LNHDA, CDR2 SQIVND (reference sequence). V shed 8 bases and J 0 bases; nucleotides not matched to a gene: 12. The CDR3 length is 16 residues. The CDR3 bases are TGTGCCAGTCTCGTGGCAGGGGGACGGTCTAACTATGGCTACACCTTC. This codes for CASLVAGGRSNYGYTF.

This clonotype came up a few times. The chain links TRBV6-6 to TRBJ2-7; D is possibly TRBD1 (6 bases). CDR1 and CDR2 from the germline V gene are MNHNY and SVGAGI (reference sequence). Deletions cut 6 bases from V and 2 bases from J, with 17 bases between. This CDR3 contains 15 residues. The DNA of the CDR3 is TGTGCCAGCAGCCTCCAAAGGGGGAAAGCCTACGAGCAGTACTTC. Translating it yields CASSLQRGKAYEQYF.

The CDR3 reads CASISTGYYGYTF. CDR3 in DNA: TGTGCCAGCATCTCGACAGGGTACTATGGCTACACCTTC. This chain links TRBV6-5 with TRBJ1-2, with 7 bases aligning to TRBD1. Germline V lookup: CDR1 MNHEY, CDR2 SVGAGI. The CDR3 is 13 residues long. The trim removed 7 bases at V and 3 bases at J, leaving 5 bases unmatched.

This clonotype was seen a handful of times. V is TRBV6-5 and J is TRBJ2-7; 11 nucleotides match TRBD2. The CDR3 has 16 residues. V shed 0 bases and J 2 bases; nucleotides not matched to a gene: 3. The V gene's germline CDR1 is MNHEY and CDR2 SVGAGI. The CDR3 sequence is CASSYSTLAGAYEQYF. The CDR3 DNA reads TGTGCCAGCAGTTACTCGACACTAGCGGGAGCCTACGAGCAGTACTTC.